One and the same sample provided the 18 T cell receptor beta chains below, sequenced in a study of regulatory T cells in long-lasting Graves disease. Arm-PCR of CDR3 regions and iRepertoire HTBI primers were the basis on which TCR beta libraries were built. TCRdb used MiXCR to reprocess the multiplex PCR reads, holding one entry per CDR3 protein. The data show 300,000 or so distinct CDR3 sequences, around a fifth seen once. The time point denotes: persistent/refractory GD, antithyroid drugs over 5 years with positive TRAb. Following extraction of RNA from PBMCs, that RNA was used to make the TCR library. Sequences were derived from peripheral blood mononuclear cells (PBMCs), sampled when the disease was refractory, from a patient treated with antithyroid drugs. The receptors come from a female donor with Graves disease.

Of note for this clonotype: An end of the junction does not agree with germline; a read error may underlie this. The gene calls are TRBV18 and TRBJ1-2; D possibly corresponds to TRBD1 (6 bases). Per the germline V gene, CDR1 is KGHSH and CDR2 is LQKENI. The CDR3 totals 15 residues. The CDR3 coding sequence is TGTGCCAGCTCACCACGGCTAGGGGACAACTATGGCCACACCTTC. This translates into CASSPRLGDNYGHTF.

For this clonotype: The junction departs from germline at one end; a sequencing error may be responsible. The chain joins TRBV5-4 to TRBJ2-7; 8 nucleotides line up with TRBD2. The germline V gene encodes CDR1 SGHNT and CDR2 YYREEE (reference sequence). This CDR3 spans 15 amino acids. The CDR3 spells CASSAGLGSSYEQCF. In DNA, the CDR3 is TGTGCCAGCAGCGCGGGACTAGGGAGCTCCTACGAGCAGTGCTTC.

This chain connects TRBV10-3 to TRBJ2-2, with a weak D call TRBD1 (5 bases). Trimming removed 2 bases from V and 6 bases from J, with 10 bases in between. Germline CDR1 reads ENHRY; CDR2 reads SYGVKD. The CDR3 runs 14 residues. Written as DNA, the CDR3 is TGTGCCATCAGTGAGATTGGGGCAGCCGGGGAGCTGTTTTTT. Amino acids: CAISEIGAAGELFF.

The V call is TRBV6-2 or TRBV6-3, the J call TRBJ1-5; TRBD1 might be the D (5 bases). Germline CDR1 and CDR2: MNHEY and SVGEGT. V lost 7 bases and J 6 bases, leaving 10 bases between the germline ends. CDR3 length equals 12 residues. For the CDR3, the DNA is TGTGCCAGCACCGGGGGGGTTCAGCCCCAGCATTTT. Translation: CASTGGVQPQHF.

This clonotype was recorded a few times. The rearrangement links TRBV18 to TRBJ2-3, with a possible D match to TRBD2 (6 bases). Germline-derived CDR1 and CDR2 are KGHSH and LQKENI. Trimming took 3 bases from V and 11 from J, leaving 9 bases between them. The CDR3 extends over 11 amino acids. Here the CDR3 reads CASSPGTLQYF. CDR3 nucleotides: TGTGCCAGCTCACCCGGGACTTTGCAGTATTTT.

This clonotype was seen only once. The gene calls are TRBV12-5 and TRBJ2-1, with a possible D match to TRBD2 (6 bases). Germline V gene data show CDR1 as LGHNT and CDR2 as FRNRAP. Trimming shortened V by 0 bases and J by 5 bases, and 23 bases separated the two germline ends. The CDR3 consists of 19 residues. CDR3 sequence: CASGLVALAQQLNHNEQFF. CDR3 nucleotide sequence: TGTGCTAGTGGTTTGGTAGCCCTAGCGCAACAACTAAACCACAATGAGCAGTTCTTC.

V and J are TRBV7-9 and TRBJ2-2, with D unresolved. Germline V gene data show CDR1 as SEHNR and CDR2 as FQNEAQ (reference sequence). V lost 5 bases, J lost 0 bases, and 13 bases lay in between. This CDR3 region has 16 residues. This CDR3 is CASSPRYWANTGELFF. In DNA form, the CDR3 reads TGTGCCAGCAGCCCACGTTACTGGGCGAACACCGGGGAGCTGTTTTTT.

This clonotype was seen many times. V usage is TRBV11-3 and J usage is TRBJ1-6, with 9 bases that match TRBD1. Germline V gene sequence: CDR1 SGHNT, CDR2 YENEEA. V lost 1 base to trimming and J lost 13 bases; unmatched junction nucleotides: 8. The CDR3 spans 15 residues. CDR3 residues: CASSLGRTGAAPLHF. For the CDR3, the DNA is TGTGCCAGCAGCTTAGGCCGGACAGGGGCTGCGCCCCTCCACTTT.

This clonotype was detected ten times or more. The CDR3 DNA reads TGCGCCAGCAGCTTCTCCAGTGACTATGGCTACACCTTC. Amino acids: CASSFSSDYGYTF. The chain recombines TRBV5-1 with TRBJ1-2; no definite D call. Trimming shortened V by 2 bases and J by 3 bases, and 8 bases separated the two germline ends. Germline lookup yields CDR1 SGHRS and CDR2 YFSETQ. The CDR3 runs 13 residues.

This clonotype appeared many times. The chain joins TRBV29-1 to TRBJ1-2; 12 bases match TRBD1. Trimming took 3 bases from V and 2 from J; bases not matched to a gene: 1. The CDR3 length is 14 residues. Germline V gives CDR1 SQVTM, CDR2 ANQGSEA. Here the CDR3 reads CSVDGTGGNYGYTF. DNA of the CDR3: TGCAGCGTTGATGGGACAGGGGGCAACTATGGCTACACCTTC.

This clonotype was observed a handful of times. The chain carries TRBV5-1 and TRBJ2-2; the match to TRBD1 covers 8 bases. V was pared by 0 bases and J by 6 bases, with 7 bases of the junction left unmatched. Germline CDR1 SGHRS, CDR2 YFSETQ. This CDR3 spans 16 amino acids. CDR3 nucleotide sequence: TGCGCCAGCAGCTTGGGTCGGACAGGGTTTTCCGGGGAGCTGTTTTTT. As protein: CASSLGRTGFSGELFF.

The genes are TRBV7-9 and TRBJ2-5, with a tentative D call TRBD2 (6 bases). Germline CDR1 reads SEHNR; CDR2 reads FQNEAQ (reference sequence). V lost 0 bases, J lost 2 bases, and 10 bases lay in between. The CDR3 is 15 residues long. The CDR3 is CASSLAVGGQETQYF. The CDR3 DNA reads TGTGCCAGCAGCTTAGCGGTGGGGGGACAAGAGACCCAGTACTTC. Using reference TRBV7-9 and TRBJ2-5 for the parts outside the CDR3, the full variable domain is DTGVSQNPRHKITKRGQNVTFRCDPISEHNRLYWYRQTLGQGPEFLTYFQNEAQLEKSRLLSDRFSAERPKGSFSTLEIQRTEQGDSAMYLCASSLAVGGQETQYFGPGTRLLVL.

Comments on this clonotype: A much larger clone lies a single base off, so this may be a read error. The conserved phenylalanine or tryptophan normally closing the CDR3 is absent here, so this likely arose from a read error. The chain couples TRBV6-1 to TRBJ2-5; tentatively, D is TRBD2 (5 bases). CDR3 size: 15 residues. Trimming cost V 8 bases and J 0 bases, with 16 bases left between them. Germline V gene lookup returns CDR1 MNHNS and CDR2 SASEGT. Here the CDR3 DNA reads TGTGCCAGCCACCCTGCCGACGGGAACCAAGAGACCCAGTACCTC. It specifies CASHPADGNQETQYL.

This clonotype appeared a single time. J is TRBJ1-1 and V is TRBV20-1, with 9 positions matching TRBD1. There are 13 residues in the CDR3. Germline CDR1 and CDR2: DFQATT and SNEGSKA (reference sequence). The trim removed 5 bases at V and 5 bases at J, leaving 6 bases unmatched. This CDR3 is CSAQTGGGTEAFF. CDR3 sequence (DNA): TGCAGTGCTCAGACAGGGGGAGGGACTGAAGCTTTCTTT.

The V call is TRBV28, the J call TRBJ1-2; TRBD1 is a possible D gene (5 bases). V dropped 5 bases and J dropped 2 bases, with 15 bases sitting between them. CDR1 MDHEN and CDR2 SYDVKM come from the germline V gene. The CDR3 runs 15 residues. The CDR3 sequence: CASSGPGPQNYGYTF. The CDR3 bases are TGTGCCAGCAGTGGACCGGGACCGCAGAACTATGGCTACACCTTC.

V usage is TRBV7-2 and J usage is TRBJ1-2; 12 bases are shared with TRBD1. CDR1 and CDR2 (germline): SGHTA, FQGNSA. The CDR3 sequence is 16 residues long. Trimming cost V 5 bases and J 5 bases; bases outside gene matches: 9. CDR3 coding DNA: TGTGCCAGCAGCCAAGGGACAGGGGGCTTGAAATATGGCTACACCTTC. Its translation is CASSQGTGGLKYGYTF. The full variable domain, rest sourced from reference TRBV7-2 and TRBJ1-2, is GAGVSQSPSNKVTEKGKDVELRCDPISGHTALYWYRQSLGQGLEFLIYFQGNSAPDKSGLPSDRFSAERTGGSVSTLTIQRTQQEDSAVYLCASSQGTGGLKYGYTFGSGTRLTVV.

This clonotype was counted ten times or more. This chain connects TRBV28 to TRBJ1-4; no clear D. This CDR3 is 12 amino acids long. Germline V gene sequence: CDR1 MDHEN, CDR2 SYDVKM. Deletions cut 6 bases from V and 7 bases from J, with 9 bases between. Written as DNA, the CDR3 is TGTGCCAGCAGCATCACGGGTGAAAAACTGTTTTTT. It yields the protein CASSITGEKLFF.

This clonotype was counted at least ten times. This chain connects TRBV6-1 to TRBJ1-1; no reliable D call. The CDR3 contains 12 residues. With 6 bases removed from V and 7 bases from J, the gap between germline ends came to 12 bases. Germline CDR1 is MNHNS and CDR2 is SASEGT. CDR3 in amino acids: CASRGWTGEAFF. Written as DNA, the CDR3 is TGTGCCAGCAGGGGTTGGACCGGTGAAGCTTTCTTT.